This record looks at one T cell receptor beta chain sequence and its context. Its antigen remains unknown. This specimen belongs to a study of regulatory T cells. V lost 0 bases, J lost 8 bases, and 13 bases lay in between. There are 14 residues in the CDR3. In germline, CDR1 is LNHDA, CDR2 SQIVND (reference sequence). At testing, patients were 2 to 39 years old, with reduced naive and increased memory T-cell proportions. CD4+ cells were sorted into CD25-high CD127-low regulatory cells and CD25-low CD127-high conventional cells. Study-wide results and limits: Patient repertoires had restricted TRB V-J pairs and skewed V and J usage, most in Tregs. In CD3G-deficient patients, conventional CD4+ T cells were enriched for hydrophobic CDR3 residues at positions 6 and 7.

Amplification used 52 TRBV primers and 13 TRBJ primers. Some clones are missing from TCRdb's copy, which holds only in-frame ones; the method was immunoSEQ multiplex PCR. The sample contains tens of thousands of clones, roughly 90% of which appear only once. This receptor was identified in a young adult with CD3G deficiency. The sample was conventional CD4+ T cells sorted from blood. The rearrangement joins TRBV19 to TRBJ1-1, with a possible D match to TRBD1 (6 bases). As DNA, the CDR3 is TGTGCCAGTAGTATAGATCGAGGAACAGGGGAAGCTTTCTTT. It yields the protein CASSIDRGTGEAFF.